The 16 T cell receptor beta chains given below trace back to one sample, sequenced in a study of shared clonotypes between healthy human individuals. Method: immunoSEQ multiplex PCR; TCRdb's copy keeps in-frame clones and lacks some. The sample includes about 1,500,000 clones, roughly 96% of them seen just once. Specimen: naive CD4+ T cells sorted from blood. Described subset: CD45RA+ positively selected. The receptors were sampled from a man aged 25 to 40 in good health.

The rearrangement uses TRBV27 and TRBJ1-1; D call uncertain. This CDR3 is built from 16 residues. V was cut by 2 bases and J by 1 base, with 14 bases left in between. The germline V gene encodes CDR1 MNHEY and CDR2 SMNVEV (reference sequence). The CDR3 sequence is CASSLLRGGRNTEAFF. In DNA form, the CDR3 reads TGTGCCAGCAGTTTACTTCGGGGTGGCCGGAACACTGAAGCTTTCTTT.

This chain links TRBV11-2 with TRBJ1-3; TRBD1 agrees at 9 bases. Trimming removed 2 bases from V and 4 bases from J; junction bases left unmatched: 6. This CDR3 spans 16 amino acids. Per germline, CDR1 SGHAT and CDR2 FQNNGV. CDR3 region: CASSLSGTGRGNTIYF. DNA for the CDR3: TGTGCCAGCAGCTTATCCGGGACAGGGCGCGGAAACACCATATATTTT.

This chain links TRBV19 with TRBJ1-1, with D possibly matching TRBD1 (6 bases). The germline V gene encodes CDR1 LNHDA and CDR2 SQIVND (reference sequence). Between the trimmed V and J ends, which lost 0 bases and 11 bases, there was a span of 13 bases. This CDR3 has 13 amino acids. DNA for the CDR3: TGTGCCAGTAGTATAGAACGGGGGGCCTTCGCTTTCTTT. Its protein is CASSIERGAFAFF.

CDR3 nucleotides: TGCGCCAGCAGCCAAGTGATCCAGGGCCATGAGCAGTTCTTC. This gives the protein CASSQVIQGHEQFF. The rearrangement links TRBV4-1 to TRBJ2-1, with D perhaps matching TRBD1 (5 bases). The CDR3 length is 14 residues. CDR1 and CDR2 (germline): MGHRA, YSYEKL. Trimming stripped 1 base from V and 8 bases from J, with 12 bases between.

The table lists this clone with a count of one. This chain links TRBV18 with TRBJ1-4; D is undetermined. This CDR3 comprises 13 residues. Germline values: CDR1 KGHSH, CDR2 LQKENI. Trimming removed 5 bases at V and 6 bases at J, with 10 bases between. The CDR3 DNA sequence: TGTGCCAGCTCATCCGGGGTTGATGAAAAACTGTTTTTT. Its protein is CASSSGVDEKLFF.

This CDR3 reads CASSLSTGIASGANVLTF. The CDR3 region has the DNA TGCGCCAGCAGCTTGTCTACGGGTATAGCCTCTGGGGCCAACGTCCTGACTTTC. The chain is built from TRBV5-1 and TRBJ2-6; no reliable D call. Trimming stripped 1 base from V and 0 bases from J, with 14 bases between. Per the germline V gene, CDR1 is SGHRS and CDR2 is YFSETQ. This CDR3 is built from 18 residues. Drawing the rest from reference TRBV5-1 and TRBJ2-6, the complete variable domain is KAGVTQTPRYLIKTRGQQVTLSCSPISGHRSVSWYQQTPGQGLQFLFEYFSETQRNKGNFPGRFSGRQFSNSRSEMNVSTLELGDSALYLCASSLSTGIASGANVLTFGAGSRLTVL.

This clone was recorded once. This chain connects TRBV28 to TRBJ2-5; perhaps D is TRBD1 or TRBD2 (6 bases each). This CDR3 region has 14 residues. Germline assignment: CDR1 MDHEN and CDR2 SYDVKM. Trimming stripped 7 bases from V and 1 base from J, with 13 bases between. This CDR3 reads CASNLGGRQETQYF. DNA for the CDR3: TGTGCCAGCAATCTTGGGGGGCGCCAAGAGACCCAGTACTTC. The whole variable domain, filled in from reference TRBV28 and TRBJ2-5, reads DVKVTQSSRYLVKRTGEKVFLECVQDMDHENMFWYRQDPGLGLRLIYFSYDVKMKEKGDIPEGYSVSREKKERFSLILESASTNQTSMYLCASNLGGRQETQYFGPGTRLLVL.

The chain has TRBV7-6 and TRBJ2-1, with TRBD1 identical over 7 bases. CDR3 size: 15 residues. The J segment lost 5 bases and the V segment lost 5 bases, leaving 9 bases of the junction unmatched. CDR1 is SGHVS, CDR2 FNYEAQ, per germline. The CDR3 DNA sequence: TGTGCCAGCAGCCATATACGGACAGGTCACAATGAGCAGTTCTTC. This sequence encodes CASSHIRTGHNEQFF.

The CDR3 is CASTRDREPYEQYF. DNA for the CDR3: TGTGCCAGCACCCGGGACAGGGAACCTTACGAGCAGTACTTC. The J gene is TRBJ2-7, the V gene TRBV5-4, with TRBD1 matching 9 bases. Per the germline V gene, CDR1 is SGHNT and CDR2 is YYREEE (reference sequence). After removal of 6 bases from V and 4 bases from J, the junction contained 8 bases not matched to a gene. CDR3 length: 14 residues.

This chain connects TRBV11-2 to TRBJ1-1; D is uncertain. There are 13 residues in the CDR3. The germline V gene encodes CDR1 SGHAT and CDR2 FQNNGV. The ends were cut back, 2 bases at V and 11 bases at J, with 15 bases in the middle. CDR3 coding DNA: TGTGCCAGCAGCTTATCCCGCCCCCGGGAGGCTTTCTTT. Its translation: CASSLSRPREAFF.

The rearrangement uses TRBV4-3 and TRBJ2-2, with 11 positions matching TRBD1. The V segment lost 9 bases and the J segment 3 bases; nucleotides outside the gene matches: 9. From germline, CDR1 is LGHNA and CDR2 YSLEER. There are 16 residues in the CDR3. The CDR3 bases are TGCGCCAGGCGTGAGGACAGGGGGCCCTACACCGGGGAGCTGTTTTTT. It encodes CARREDRGPYTGELFF.

The chain combines TRBV10-1 with TRBJ2-1; unclear D gene. V lost 2 bases to trimming and J lost 8 bases, with 13 bases between them. CDR1 is WNHNN and CDR2 is SYGVQD in the germline V gene (reference sequence). The CDR3 contains 14 residues. This CDR3 reads CASSEKGSVYEQFF. The CDR3 DNA reads as TGCGCCAGCAGTGAGAAGGGTTCGGTATATGAGCAGTTCTTC.

The CDR3 sequence: CAISSASGSDQETQYF. The CDR3 coding sequence is TGTGCCATCAGTTCCGCTAGCGGGAGTGACCAAGAGACCCAGTACTTC. The chain couples TRBV10-3 to TRBJ2-5, with TRBD2 identical over 10 bases. Germline assignment: CDR1 ENHRY and CDR2 SYGVKD. CDR3 length: 16 amino acids. The J segment lost 0 bases and the V segment lost 5 bases, leaving 6 bases of the junction unmatched.

This sequence joins TRBV28 and TRBJ1-2; D unclear. The germline gives CDR1 MDHEN, CDR2 SYDVKM. Trimming stripped 4 bases from V and 4 bases from J, with 22 bases between. The CDR3 is 17 residues long. This chain's CDR3 is CASSSEITRVVFYGYTF. DNA for the CDR3: TGTGCCAGCAGTTCGGAGATCACGAGGGTCGTCTTCTATGGCTACACCTTC.

This chain joins TRBV10-3 and TRBJ2-2, with 9 positions matching TRBD1. V trimming: 2 bases; J trimming: 3 bases; junction bases outside the gene matches: 4. Germline lookup yields CDR1 ENHRY and CDR2 SYGVKD. The CDR3 loop spans 16 amino acids. The CDR3 DNA follows: TGTGCCATCAGTGAGCCAGGGACAGGGCACACCGGGGAGCTGTTTTTT. Its protein product is CAISEPGTGHTGELFF.

This clone was detected once. The chain joins TRBV5-4 to TRBJ2-3, with D maybe TRBD1 (6 bases). This CDR3 is 17 amino acids long. V was shortened by 1 base and J by 5 bases, with 20 bases between the two germline ends. From germline, CDR1 is SGHNT and CDR2 YYREEE (reference sequence). The CDR3 DNA reads TGTGCCAGCAGCTTGACATTGGGCAGGGGAAAAATAGATACGCAGTATTTT. Its translation: CASSLTLGRGKIDTQYF.